The 5 T cell receptor beta chains presented below share a single source sample, sequenced in a study of T cell responses to AZD1222 COVID-19 vaccine. Libraries were prepared by immunoSEQ multiplex PCR; TCRdb keeps only in-frame clonotypes and omits some of them. The sample holds some 190,000 clones; 85% to 95% are singletons and the top ten take approximately 1.5%. The sequenced sample was peripheral blood, obtained on day 0 of AZD1222 vaccination. These receptors all come from an adult in good health.

The chain links TRBV5-5 to TRBJ1-5; D remains ambiguous. The V end lost 3 bases, the J end lost 2 bases, and 9 bases lay between the germline ends. The germline gives CDR1 SGHKS, CDR2 YYEKEE (reference sequence). This CDR3 has 14 residues. This CDR3 reads CASSSAIGNQPQHF. The CDR3, as DNA: TGTGCCAGCAGCTCCGCTATTGGCAATCAGCCCCAGCATTTT.

The chain couples TRBV9 to TRBJ2-3, with D unresolved. From germline, CDR1 is SGDLS and CDR2 YYNGEE. This CDR3 has 14 residues. V was cut by 0 bases and J by 7 bases, with 12 bases left in between. The CDR3 is CASSVDLGINTQYF. The DNA of the CDR3 is TGTGCCAGCAGCGTAGATTTAGGGATCAATACGCAGTATTTT.

This chain links TRBV18 with TRBJ1-2, with 7 bases fitting TRBD1. V lost 6 bases and J lost 10; bases outside the gene matches: 11. This CDR3 contains 13 residues. Per germline, CDR1 KGHSH and CDR2 LQKENI. CDR3 amino acids: CASSQDRRTPYTF. CDR3 sequence (DNA): TGTGCCAGCTCTCAGGACAGGCGGACCCCCTACACCTTC.

There are a few counts of this clone. The gene calls are TRBV7-9 and TRBJ2-2, with TRBD1 matching 8 bases. There are 16 residues in the CDR3. Looked up from germline, CDR1 is SEHNR and CDR2 is FQNEAQ (reference sequence). The V gene end was trimmed by 3 bases and the J gene end by 7 bases; junction bases not matched to a gene: 10. The CDR3 nucleotides read TGTGCCAGCAGCTTTGGCGGGACAGGAAGGGTCGGGGAGCTGTTTTTT. This encodes CASSFGGTGRVGELFF.

The gene calls are TRBV7-9 and TRBJ2-3; weak D call: TRBD1 (5 bases). V dropped 3 bases and J dropped 0 bases, with 10 bases sitting between them. The germline V gene encodes CDR1 SEHNR and CDR2 FQNEAQ (reference sequence). The CDR3 covers 15 residues. In nucleotides, the CDR3 is TGTGCCAGCAGCTTCAGTAGGGGAAGCACAGATACGCAGTATTTT. It encodes CASSFSRGSTDTQYF.